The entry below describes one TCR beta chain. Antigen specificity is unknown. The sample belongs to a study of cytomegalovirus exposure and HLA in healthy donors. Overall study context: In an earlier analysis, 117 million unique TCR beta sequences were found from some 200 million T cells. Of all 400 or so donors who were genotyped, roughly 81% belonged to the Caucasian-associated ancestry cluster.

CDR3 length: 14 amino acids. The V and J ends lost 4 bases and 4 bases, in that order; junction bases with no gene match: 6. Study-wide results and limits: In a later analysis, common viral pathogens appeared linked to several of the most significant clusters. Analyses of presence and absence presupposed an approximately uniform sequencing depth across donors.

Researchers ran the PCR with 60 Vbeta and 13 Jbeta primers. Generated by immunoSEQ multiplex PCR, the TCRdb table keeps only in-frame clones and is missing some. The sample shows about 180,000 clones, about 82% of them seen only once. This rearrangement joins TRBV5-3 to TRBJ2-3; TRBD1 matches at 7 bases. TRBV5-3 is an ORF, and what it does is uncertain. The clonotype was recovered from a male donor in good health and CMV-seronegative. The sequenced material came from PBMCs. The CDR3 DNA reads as TGTGCCAGAAGCCCTAGACAGGGTTCAGATACGCAGTATTTT. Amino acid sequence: CARSPRQGSDTQYF.